This T cell receptor (beta chain) was observed in a study of shared clonotypes between healthy human individuals. The protocol was immunoSEQ multiplex PCR, while the TCRdb copy is restricted to in-frame clones and leaves out a portion. The data contain roughly 2,500,000 clones, roughly 93% of them singletons. CDR3 length equals 17 residues. V lost 2 bases, J lost 0 bases, and 14 bases lay in between. Germline V gives CDR1 SEHNR, CDR2 FQNEAQ (reference sequence). The chain joins TRBV7-9 to TRBJ2-1; D assignment may be TRBD1 or TRBD2 (5 bases each). The sequencing sample was made of naive CD4+ T cells from PBMCs. The subset here: CD45RA+ positively selected. The clonotype comes from a man aged 18 to 30 in good health. Some clones in this sample may be carry-over from other donors' samples. CDR3 sequence reads: CASSLFPGTGSYNEQFF. CDR3 in DNA: TGTGCCAGCAGCTTATTCCCAGGGACGGGCTCCTACAATGAGCAGTTCTTC.